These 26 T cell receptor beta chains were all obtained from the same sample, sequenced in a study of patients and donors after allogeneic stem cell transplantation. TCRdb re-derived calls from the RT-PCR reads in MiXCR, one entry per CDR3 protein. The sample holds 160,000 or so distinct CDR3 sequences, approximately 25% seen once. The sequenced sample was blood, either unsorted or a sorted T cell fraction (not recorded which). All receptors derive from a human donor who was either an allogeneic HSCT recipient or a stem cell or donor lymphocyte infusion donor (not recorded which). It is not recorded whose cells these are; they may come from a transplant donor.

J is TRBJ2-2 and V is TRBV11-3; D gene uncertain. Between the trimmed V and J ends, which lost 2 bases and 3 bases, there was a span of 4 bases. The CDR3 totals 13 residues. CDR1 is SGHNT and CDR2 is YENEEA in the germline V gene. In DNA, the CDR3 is TGTGCCAGCAGCTTACGCCACACCGGGGAGCTGTTTTTT. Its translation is CASSLRHTGELFF.

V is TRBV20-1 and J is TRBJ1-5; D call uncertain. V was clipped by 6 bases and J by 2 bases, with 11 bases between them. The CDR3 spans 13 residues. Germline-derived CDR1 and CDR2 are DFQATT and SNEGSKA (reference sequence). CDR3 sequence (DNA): TGCAGTGCCCACTCCACAGGCAATCAGCCCCAGCATTTT. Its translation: CSAHSTGNQPQHF.

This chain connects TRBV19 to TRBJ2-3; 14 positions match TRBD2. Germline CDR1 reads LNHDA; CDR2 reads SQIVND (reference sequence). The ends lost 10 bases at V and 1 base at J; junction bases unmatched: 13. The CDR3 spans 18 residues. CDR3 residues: CATKLPGLAGDGTDTQYF. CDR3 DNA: TGTGCCACCAAACTTCCGGGACTAGCGGGAGATGGCACAGATACGCAGTATTTT.

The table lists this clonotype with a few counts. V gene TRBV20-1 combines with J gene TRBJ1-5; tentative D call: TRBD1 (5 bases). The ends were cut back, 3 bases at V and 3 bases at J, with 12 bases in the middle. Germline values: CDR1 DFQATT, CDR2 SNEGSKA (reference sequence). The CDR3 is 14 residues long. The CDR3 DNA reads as TGCAGTGCTAGTAGTTCAGGGACCAATCAGCCCCAGCATTTT. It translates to CSASSSGTNQPQHF.

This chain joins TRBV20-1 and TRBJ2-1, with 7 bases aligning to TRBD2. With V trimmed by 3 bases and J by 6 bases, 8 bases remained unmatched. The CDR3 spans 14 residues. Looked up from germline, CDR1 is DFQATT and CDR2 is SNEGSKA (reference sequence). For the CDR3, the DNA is TGCAGTGCTAGTTCGGGACTACTATTCAATGAGCAGTTCTTC. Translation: CSASSGLLFNEQFF.

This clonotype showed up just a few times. The CDR3 DNA sequence: TGCAGTGCTAGGGCGGGGGCGCCCCTCACAGATACGCAGTATTTT. Protein product: CSARAGAPLTDTQYF. The V gene is TRBV20-1, the J gene TRBJ2-3; tentatively, D is TRBD2 (7 bases). This CDR3 has 15 residues. V lost 3 bases and J lost 2, with 15 bases in between. Germline-derived CDR1 and CDR2 are DFQATT and SNEGSKA (reference sequence).

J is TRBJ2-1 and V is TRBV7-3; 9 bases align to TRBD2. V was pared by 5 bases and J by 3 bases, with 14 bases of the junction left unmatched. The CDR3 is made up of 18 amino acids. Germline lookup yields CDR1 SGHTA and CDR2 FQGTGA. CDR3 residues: CASSNPVGGRAIYNEQFF. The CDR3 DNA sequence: TGTGCCAGCAGCAACCCCGTGGGCGGGAGGGCCATCTACAATGAGCAGTTCTTC.

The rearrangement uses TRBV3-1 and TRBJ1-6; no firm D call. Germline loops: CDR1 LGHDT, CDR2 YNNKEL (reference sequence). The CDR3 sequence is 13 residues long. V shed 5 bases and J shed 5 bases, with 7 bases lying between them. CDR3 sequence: CASSAGHNSPLHF. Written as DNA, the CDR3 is TGTGCCAGCAGCGCAGGACATAATTCACCCCTCCACTTT.

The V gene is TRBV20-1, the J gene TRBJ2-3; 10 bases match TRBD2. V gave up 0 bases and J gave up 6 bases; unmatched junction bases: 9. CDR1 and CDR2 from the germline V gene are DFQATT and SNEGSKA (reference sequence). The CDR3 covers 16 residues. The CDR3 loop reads CSARDTASGSGDTQYF. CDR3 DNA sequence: TGCAGTGCTAGAGACACCGCTAGCGGGAGTGGCGATACGCAGTATTTT.

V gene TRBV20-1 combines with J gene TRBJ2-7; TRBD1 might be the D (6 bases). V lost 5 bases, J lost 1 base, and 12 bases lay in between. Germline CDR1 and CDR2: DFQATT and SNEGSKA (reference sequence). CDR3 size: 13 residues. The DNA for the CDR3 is TGCAGTGCTCACCCGGGACAATCCTACGAGCAGTACTTC. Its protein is CSAHPGQSYEQYF.

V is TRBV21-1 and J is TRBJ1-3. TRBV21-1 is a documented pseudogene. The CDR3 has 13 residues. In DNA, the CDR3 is TGTGCCAGCAGCCCAAAGGAGGCAACGACCATATATTTT. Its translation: CASSPKEATTIYF.

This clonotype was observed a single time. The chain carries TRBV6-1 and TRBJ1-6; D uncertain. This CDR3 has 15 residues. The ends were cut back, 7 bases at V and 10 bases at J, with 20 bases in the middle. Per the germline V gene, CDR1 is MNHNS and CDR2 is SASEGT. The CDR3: CASKPVDGLRSPLHF. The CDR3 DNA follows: TGTGCCAGCAAACCCGTTGACGGCCTCCGGTCACCCCTCCACTTT.

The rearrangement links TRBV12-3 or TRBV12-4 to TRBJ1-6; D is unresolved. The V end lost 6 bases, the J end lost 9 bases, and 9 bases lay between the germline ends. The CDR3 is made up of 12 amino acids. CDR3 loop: CASSGWGSPLHF. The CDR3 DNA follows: TGTGCCAGCAGCGGTTGGGGTTCACCCCTCCACTTT.

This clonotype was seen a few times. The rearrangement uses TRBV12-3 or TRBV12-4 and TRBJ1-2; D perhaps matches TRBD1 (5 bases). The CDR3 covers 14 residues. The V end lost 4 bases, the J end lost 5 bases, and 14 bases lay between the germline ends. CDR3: CASSSTGRGYGYTF. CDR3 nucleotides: TGTGCCAGCAGTTCCACGGGGCGGGGGTATGGCTACACCTTC.

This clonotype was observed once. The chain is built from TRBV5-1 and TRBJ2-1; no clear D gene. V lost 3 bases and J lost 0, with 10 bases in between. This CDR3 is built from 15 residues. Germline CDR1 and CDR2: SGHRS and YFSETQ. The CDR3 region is CASSSSYSSYNEQFF. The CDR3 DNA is TGCGCCAGCAGCTCTAGTTATAGCTCCTACAATGAGCAGTTCTTC.

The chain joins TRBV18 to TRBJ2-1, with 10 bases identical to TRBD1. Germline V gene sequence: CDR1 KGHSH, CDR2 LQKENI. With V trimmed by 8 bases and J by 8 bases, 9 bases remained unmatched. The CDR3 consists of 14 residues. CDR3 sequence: CASAGRQGADEQFF. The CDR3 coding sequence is TGTGCCAGCGCAGGAAGACAGGGGGCAGATGAGCAGTTCTTC.

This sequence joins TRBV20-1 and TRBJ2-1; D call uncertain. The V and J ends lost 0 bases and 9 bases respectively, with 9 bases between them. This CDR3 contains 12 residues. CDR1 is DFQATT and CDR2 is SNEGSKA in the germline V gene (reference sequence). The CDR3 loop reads CSAREQLREQFF. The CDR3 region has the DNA TGCAGTGCTAGAGAGCAACTCCGTGAGCAGTTCTTC.

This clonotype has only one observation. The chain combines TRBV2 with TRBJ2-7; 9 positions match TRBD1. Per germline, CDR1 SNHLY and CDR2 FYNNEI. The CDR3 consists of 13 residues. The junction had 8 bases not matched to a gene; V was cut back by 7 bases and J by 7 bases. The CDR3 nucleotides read TGTGCCAGCAACCAACAGGGGGCGCTTGAGCAGTACTTC. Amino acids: CASNQQGALEQYF.

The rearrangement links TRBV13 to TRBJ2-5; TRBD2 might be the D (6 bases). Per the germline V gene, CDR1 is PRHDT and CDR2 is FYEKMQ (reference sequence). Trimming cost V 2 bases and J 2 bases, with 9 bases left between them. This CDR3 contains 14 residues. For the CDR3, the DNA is TGTGCCAGCAGCTTAAGGACTACACAAGAGACCCAGTACTTC. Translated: CASSLRTTQETQYF.

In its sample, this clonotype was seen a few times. CDR3 nucleotides: TGTGCCAGCAGCCCTGATCATAGCTCCTACAATGAGCAGTTCTTC. Amino acid sequence: CASSPDHSSYNEQFF. This chain joins TRBV7-2 and TRBJ2-1; D not certain. V shed 5 bases and J shed 0 bases, with 11 bases lying between them. This CDR3 spans 15 amino acids. CDR1 is SGHTA and CDR2 is FQGNSA in the germline V gene.

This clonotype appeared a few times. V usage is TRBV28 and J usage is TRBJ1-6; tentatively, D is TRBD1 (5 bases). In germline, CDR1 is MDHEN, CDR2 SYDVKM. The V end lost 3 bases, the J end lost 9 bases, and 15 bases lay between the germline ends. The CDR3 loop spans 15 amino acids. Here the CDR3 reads CASSLPGRVRSPLHF. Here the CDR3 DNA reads TGTGCCAGCAGTTTGCCGGGCAGGGTACGTTCACCCCTCCACTTT. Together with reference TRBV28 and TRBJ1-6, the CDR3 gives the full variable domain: DVKVTQSSRYLVKRTGEKVFLECVQDMDHENMFWYRQDPGLGLRLIYFSYDVKMKEKGDIPEGYSVSREKKERFSLILESASTNQTSMYLCASSLPGRVRSPLHFGNGTRLTVT.

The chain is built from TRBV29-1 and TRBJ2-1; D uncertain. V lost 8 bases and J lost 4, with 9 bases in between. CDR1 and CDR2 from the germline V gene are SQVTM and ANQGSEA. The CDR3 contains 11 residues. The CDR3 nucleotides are TGCAGCCTGCGTGAATACAATGAGCAGTTCTTC. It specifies CSLREYNEQFF.

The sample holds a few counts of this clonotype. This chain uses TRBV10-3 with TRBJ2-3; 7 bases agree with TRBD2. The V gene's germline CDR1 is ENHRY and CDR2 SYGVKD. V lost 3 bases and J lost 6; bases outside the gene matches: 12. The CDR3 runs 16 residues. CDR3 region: CAISERPAGRLDTQYF. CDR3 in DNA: TGTGCCATCAGTGAAAGGCCAGCGGGAAGGCTCGATACGCAGTATTTT.

The CDR3 DNA is TGTGCCAGCAGCGTAGATATGGGGGGATTGGGCGAGCAGTACTTC. Protein: CASSVDMGGLGEQYF. J is TRBJ2-7 and V is TRBV9; D possibly corresponds to TRBD2 (6 bases). The V end was cut by 0 bases, the J end by 6 bases, with 16 bases between. The CDR3 spans 15 residues. Germline assignment: CDR1 SGDLS and CDR2 YYNGEE.

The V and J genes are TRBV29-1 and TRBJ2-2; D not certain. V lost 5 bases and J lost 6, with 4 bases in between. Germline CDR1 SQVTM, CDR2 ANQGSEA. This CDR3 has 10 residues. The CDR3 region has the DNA TGCAGCGTTCGGGCCGGGGAGCTGTTTTTT. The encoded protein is CSVRAGELFF.

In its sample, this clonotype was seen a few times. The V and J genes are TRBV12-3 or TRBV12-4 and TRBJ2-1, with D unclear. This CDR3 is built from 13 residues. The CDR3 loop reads CATAATSYNEQFF. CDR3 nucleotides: TGTGCAACGGCAGCGACGTCCTACAATGAGCAGTTCTTC.